These 2 T cell receptor beta chains were sequenced from one sample in a study of CD8 T cells in ankylosing spondylitis. Broader study findings: In ankylosing spondylitis blood, a motif of 7 to 9 highly homologous TCR beta variants appeared characteristic.

These TCRs' antigens remain unknown. MiXCR, run by TCRdb on the 5' RACE reads, gives a single entry per CDR3 protein. The sample lists 500,000 to 550,000 distinct CDR3 sequences; approximately 11% were seen once. Sequenced material: blood, either unsorted or a sorted T cell fraction (not recorded which). The receptors come from a male donor with ankylosing spondylitis.

This clonotype has more than one count but fewer than ten. CDR3: CASSPYKGRDEQFF. The CDR3 nucleotides are TGCGCCAGCAGCCCCTATAAAGGGAGGGATGAGCAGTTCTTC. This rearrangement joins TRBV5-1 to TRBJ2-1, with 7 bases that match TRBD2. The V gene end was trimmed by 4 bases and the J gene end by 8 bases; junction bases not matched to a gene: 9. Looked up from germline, CDR1 is SGHRS and CDR2 is YFSETQ. The CDR3 consists of 14 residues.

This clonotype was picked up a small number of times. The genes are TRBV10-3 and TRBJ1-1, with 10 positions matching TRBD1. V lost 1 base and J lost 7; bases outside the gene matches: 15. The germline V gene has CDR1 ENHRY and CDR2 SYGVKD. The CDR3 sequence is 18 residues long. CDR3 nucleotide sequence: TGTGCCATCAGTGAGTTAGTCGGTCCGACAGGGGGCTTAAATGAAGCTTTCTTT. It is translated as CAISELVGPTGGLNEAFF.